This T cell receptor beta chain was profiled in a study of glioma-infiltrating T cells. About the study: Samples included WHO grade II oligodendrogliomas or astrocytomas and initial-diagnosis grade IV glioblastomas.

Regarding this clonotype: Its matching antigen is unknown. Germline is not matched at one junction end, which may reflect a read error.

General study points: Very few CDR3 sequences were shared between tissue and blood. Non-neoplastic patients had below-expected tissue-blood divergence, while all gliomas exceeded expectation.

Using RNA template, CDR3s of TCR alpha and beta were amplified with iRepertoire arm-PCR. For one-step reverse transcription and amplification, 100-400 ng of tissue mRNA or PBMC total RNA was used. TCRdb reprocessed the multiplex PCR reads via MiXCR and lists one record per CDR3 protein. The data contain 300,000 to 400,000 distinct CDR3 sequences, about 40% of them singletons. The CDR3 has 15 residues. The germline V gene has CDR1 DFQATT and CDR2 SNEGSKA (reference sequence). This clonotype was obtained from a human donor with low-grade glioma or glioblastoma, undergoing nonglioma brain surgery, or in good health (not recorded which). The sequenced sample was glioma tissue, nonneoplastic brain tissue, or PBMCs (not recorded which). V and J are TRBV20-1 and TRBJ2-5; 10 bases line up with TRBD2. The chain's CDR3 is CSATGTSVYQGTQYF. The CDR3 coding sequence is TGCAGTGCCACAGGGACTAGCGTGTACCAAGGGACCCAGTACTTC.